One sample yielded the 25 T cell receptor beta chains listed below, sequenced in a study of T cells in Graves' hyperthyroidism and ophthalmopathy. RNA transcripts yielded amplified TCR beta CDR3 regions. During a first-round RT-PCR of the TCR CDR3, the HTBI primer set was used. TCRdb re-derived calls from the multiplex PCR reads in MiXCR, one entry per CDR3 protein. Among more than 500,000 distinct CDR3 sequences listed, around 15% were seen once. The material sequenced was blood. Every receptor here comes from a woman in her 30s with Graves' ophthalmopathy.

The table lists this clonotype with a few counts. The rearrangement uses TRBV15 and TRBJ2-1; D unclear. Looked up from germline, CDR1 is LNHNV and CDR2 is YYDKDF (reference sequence). The CDR3 has 14 amino acids. V dropped 0 bases and J dropped 9 bases, with 12 bases sitting between them. CDR3 residues: CATSRDAGVGEQFF. DNA of the CDR3: TGTGCCACCAGCAGAGATGCTGGGGTCGGTGAGCAGTTCTTC.

At least ten counts were recorded for this clonotype. The chain combines TRBV20-1 with TRBJ1-5, with 9 positions matching TRBD1. The CDR3 sequence is 14 residues long. The germline CDR1 and CDR2 sequences are DFQATT and SNEGSKA (reference sequence). The V segment lost 6 bases and the J segment 2 bases; nucleotides outside the gene matches: 5. The DNA for the CDR3 is TGCAGTGCGGAGGGACAGGGTCGCAATCAGCCCCAGCATTTT. Its translation is CSAEGQGRNQPQHF.

This clonotype was found many times. The chain employs TRBV11-2 and TRBJ2-5, with D hard to call. The CDR3 loop spans 13 amino acids. V was cut by 4 bases and J by 2 bases, with 8 bases left in between. Germline CDR1 and CDR2: SGHAT and FQNNGV. CDR3 in DNA: TGTGCCAGCAGCTGGAGCGTTCAAGAGACCCAGTACTTC. It encodes CASSWSVQETQYF.

This clonotype showed up many times. CDR3: CASSPQPSTDTQYF. In DNA form, the CDR3 reads TGTGCCAGCAGCCCGCAGCCCAGCACAGATACGCAGTATTTT. The chain couples TRBV5-6 to TRBJ2-3; D uncertain. The ends were cut back, 4 bases at V and 0 bases at J, with 9 bases in the middle. CDR3 size: 14 residues. Germline V gives CDR1 SGHDT, CDR2 YYEEEE.

This clonotype was seen at least ten times. V gene TRBV18 combines with J gene TRBJ1-1; 7 nucleotides align to TRBD1. V lost 3 bases to trimming and J lost 1 base; unmatched junction nucleotides: 5. There are 15 residues in the CDR3. In germline, CDR1 is KGHSH, CDR2 LQKENI. CDR3 DNA: TGTGCCAGCTCACCGACAGGGATGTCGAACACTGAAGCTTTCTTT. This gives the protein CASSPTGMSNTEAFF.

The chain is built from TRBV28 and TRBJ2-3, with 9 nucleotides matching TRBD2. Germline CDR1 is MDHEN and CDR2 is SYDVKM. After removal of 11 bases from V and 5 bases from J, the junction contained 11 bases not matched to a gene. CDR3 length: 14 amino acids. The CDR3 region has the DNA TGTGCCGGAGGGGTAGCGGGAGTAAGAGATACGCAGTATTTT. Its protein product is CAGGVAGVRDTQYF.

This clonotype has a count of ten or more. The CDR3 nucleotides are TGCGCCAGCAGCTTCGGACAGGGATACCCAAACACTGAAGCTTTCTTT. Translating gives CASSFGQGYPNTEAFF. The J gene is TRBJ1-1, the V gene TRBV5-1; TRBD1 aligns across 8 bases. The CDR3 covers 16 residues. After removal of 2 bases from V and 2 bases from J, the junction contained 8 bases not matched to a gene. Per germline, CDR1 SGHRS and CDR2 YFSETQ.

For the CDR3, the DNA is TGCAGTGCTAGAGGGGACTTTCTAACCCACTACAATGAGCAGTTCTTC. Translated, it gives CSARGDFLTHYNEQFF. V is TRBV20-1 and J is TRBJ2-1; D is possibly TRBD2 (6 bases). V shed 1 base and J shed 3 bases, with 16 bases lying between them. This CDR3 contains 16 residues. Germline assignment: CDR1 DFQATT and CDR2 SNEGSKA (reference sequence).

Turning to this clonotype: The junction departs from germline at one end; a sequencing error may be responsible. CDR3 in DNA: TGTGCCAGTAGTCTCTCCCCAGGGGGGAGTAATCGGCCCCAGCATTTT. Its protein is CASSLSPGGSNRPQHF. The V and J genes are TRBV19 and TRBJ1-5; 7 bases are a match to TRBD1. Germline V CDR1 and CDR2: LNHDA, SQIVND (reference sequence). This CDR3 spans 16 amino acids.

This chain uses TRBV7-3 with TRBJ2-1, with TRBD1 matching 7 bases. The CDR3 sequence is 16 residues long. The ends lost 0 bases at V and 9 bases at J; junction bases unmatched: 11. Germline CDR1 is SGHTA and CDR2 is FQGTGA. In DNA, the CDR3 is TGTGCCAGCAGCTTAACGGCTACAGGGGTATCCCCTGAGCAGTTCTTC. Its translation: CASSLTATGVSPEQFF.

This clonotype has a count of ten or more. The chain has TRBV2 and TRBJ2-1; TRBD2 might be the D (5 bases). The CDR3 sequence is 15 residues long. Germline assignment: CDR1 SNHLY and CDR2 FYNNEI. The ends were cut back, 2 bases at V and 7 bases at J, with 15 bases in the middle. CDR3 amino acids: CASSETGTPGNEQFF. CDR3 sequence (DNA): TGTGCCAGCAGTGAAACGGGCACACCGGGGAATGAGCAGTTCTTC.

This clonotype was recorded at least ten times. The J gene is TRBJ2-5, the V gene TRBV7-9; D ambiguous. The V gene lost 5 bases and the J gene lost 4 bases, with 14 bases spanning the gap. Germline CDR1 reads SEHNR; CDR2 reads FQNEAQ (reference sequence). This CDR3 has 14 residues. The CDR3 sequence is CASSPRMAAETQYF. The CDR3 region has the DNA TGTGCCAGCAGCCCAAGGATGGCGGCAGAGACCCAGTACTTC.

This clonotype has a count of ten or more. CDR3 sequence reads: CAWSVLQGAYEQYF. The CDR3 DNA follows: TGTGCCTGGAGTGTATTACAGGGGGCCTACGAGCAGTACTTC. This chain links TRBV30 with TRBJ2-7; 8 bases are a match to TRBD1. V was clipped by 0 bases and J by 2 bases; unmatched bases: 3. CDR1 is GTSNPN and CDR2 is SVGIG in the germline V gene (reference sequence). CDR3 length: 14 amino acids.

This clonotype was recorded a few times. The chain couples TRBV27 to TRBJ2-1; D assignment may be TRBD1 or TRBD2 (5 bases each). Trimming removed 1 base from V and 5 bases from J, with 12 bases in between. From germline, CDR1 is MNHEY and CDR2 SMNVEV (reference sequence). This CDR3 contains 15 residues. The DNA for the CDR3 is TGTGCCAGCAGTTTATACGTCCCGGGACACAATGAGCAGTTCTTC. It is translated as CASSLYVPGHNEQFF.

About this clonotype itself: This sequence may be a read error, since a much larger clone differs from it by one base. The V gene is TRBV30, the J gene TRBJ2-5; D is possibly TRBD1 or TRBD2 (5 bases each). In germline, CDR1 is GTSNPN, CDR2 SVGIG (reference sequence). This CDR3 is 14 amino acids long. CDR3 in amino acids: CAWSDLGTQGTQYF. The CDR3 DNA sequence: TGTGCCTGGAGCGACTTAGGGACCCAAGGGACCCAGTACTTC.

This clonotype was detected ten times or more. The rearrangement links TRBV20-1 to TRBJ2-7; tentative D call: TRBD2 (6 bases). Germline-derived CDR1 and CDR2 are DFQATT and SNEGSKA (reference sequence). The CDR3 has 15 residues. V was clipped by 6 bases and J by 4 bases, with 22 bases between them. The DNA for the CDR3 is TGCAGTGCCACGGAGGGAGCGGTTAGCATGTACGAGCAGTACTTC. It encodes CSATEGAVSMYEQYF.

This clonotype has a handful of counts. The chain employs TRBV7-9 and TRBJ2-1; 8 bases fit TRBD1. V was pared by 3 bases and J by 6 bases, with 4 bases of the junction left unmatched. CDR3 length equals 14 residues. Germline V gene data show CDR1 as SEHNR and CDR2 as FQNEAQ (reference sequence). The chain's CDR3 is CASSFGTGPNEQFF. The CDR3 nucleotides read TGTGCCAGCAGCTTCGGGACAGGCCCCAATGAGCAGTTCTTC.

For this clonotype: This may stem from a read error, because a much larger clone lies one nucleotide away. The gene calls are TRBV7-3 and TRBJ2-3; tentatively, D is TRBD2 (5 bases). The CDR3 sequence is 15 residues long. Looked up from germline, CDR1 is SGHTA and CDR2 is FQGTGA. CDR3 nucleotides: TGTGCCAACAGCTTAGGGTTCCGGGATGAAGATACGCAGTATTTT. This translates into CANSLGFRDEDTQYF.

A few counts support this clonotype. The CDR3 DNA sequence: TGCGCCAGCAGCCAAGATCCGACTAGCGGACGACACAATGAGCAGTTCTTC. This sequence encodes CASSQDPTSGRHNEQFF. The chain recombines TRBV4-1 with TRBJ2-1, with TRBD2 matching 9 bases. This CDR3 is built from 17 residues. The V segment lost 0 bases and the J segment 5 bases; nucleotides outside the gene matches: 8. The germline CDR1 and CDR2 sequences are MGHRA and YSYEKL.

This clonotype was observed many times. The chain carries TRBV18 and TRBJ2-2; D possibly corresponds to TRBD1 (5 bases). Trimming removed 3 bases at V and 1 base at J, with 9 bases between. CDR3 length: 15 amino acids. The germline V gene has CDR1 KGHSH and CDR2 LQKENI. The CDR3 reads CASSPRQLNTGELFF. In nucleotides, the CDR3 is TGTGCCAGCTCACCTCGACAGCTGAACACCGGGGAGCTGTTTTTT.

This clonotype was observed many times. The chain combines TRBV11-2 with TRBJ2-5; D may be TRBD1 (5 bases). The CDR3 is made up of 15 amino acids. V was pared by 0 bases and J by 4 bases, with 12 bases between. Germline values: CDR1 SGHAT, CDR2 FQNNGV. The CDR3 nucleotides are TGTGCCAGCAGCTTAGATGCCTTGGGGCGAGAGACCCAGTACTTC. Its translation: CASSLDALGRETQYF.

The sample holds many counts of this clonotype. V and J are TRBV29-1 and TRBJ1-3; 9 bases fit TRBD1. V was pared by 4 bases and J by 7 bases, with 5 bases of the junction left unmatched. The CDR3 consists of 13 residues. The germline V gene encodes CDR1 SQVTM and CDR2 ANQGSEA. CDR3 DNA: TGCAGCGTTGGAGGGACAGGGAGCAACACCATATATTTT. Its protein is CSVGGTGSNTIYF.

The chain joins TRBV4-3 to TRBJ2-1; D possibly uses TRBD1 or TRBD2 (6 bases each). Germline CDR1 reads LGHNA; CDR2 reads YSLEER. Trimming shortened V by 0 bases and J by 0 bases, and 21 bases separated the two germline ends. The CDR3 sequence is 20 residues long. CDR3 in amino acids: CASSQETGGPEFYSYNEQFF. DNA of the CDR3: TGCGCCAGCAGCCAAGAAACTGGGGGGCCCGAATTCTACTCCTACAATGAGCAGTTCTTC.

This clonotype was counted many times. The chain couples TRBV2 to TRBJ1-4, with unresolved D. The V gene lost 7 bases and the J gene lost 7 bases, with 13 bases spanning the gap. The length of the CDR3 is 13 residues. In germline, CDR1 is SNHLY, CDR2 FYNNEI. CDR3 region: CASKRGLSEKLFF. The CDR3 nucleotides are TGTGCCAGCAAGCGCGGGTTAAGTGAAAAACTGTTTTTT.

The table lists this clonotype with many counts. The V and J genes are TRBV20-1 and TRBJ2-7; D is ambiguous. V was trimmed by 5 bases and J by 8 bases, leaving 13 bases between them. The CDR3 runs to 11 residues. Germline CDR1 is DFQATT and CDR2 is SNEGSKA (reference sequence). This CDR3 reads CSALGFNQQYF. CDR3 bases: TGCAGTGCTCTTGGGTTTAACCAGCAGTACTTC.